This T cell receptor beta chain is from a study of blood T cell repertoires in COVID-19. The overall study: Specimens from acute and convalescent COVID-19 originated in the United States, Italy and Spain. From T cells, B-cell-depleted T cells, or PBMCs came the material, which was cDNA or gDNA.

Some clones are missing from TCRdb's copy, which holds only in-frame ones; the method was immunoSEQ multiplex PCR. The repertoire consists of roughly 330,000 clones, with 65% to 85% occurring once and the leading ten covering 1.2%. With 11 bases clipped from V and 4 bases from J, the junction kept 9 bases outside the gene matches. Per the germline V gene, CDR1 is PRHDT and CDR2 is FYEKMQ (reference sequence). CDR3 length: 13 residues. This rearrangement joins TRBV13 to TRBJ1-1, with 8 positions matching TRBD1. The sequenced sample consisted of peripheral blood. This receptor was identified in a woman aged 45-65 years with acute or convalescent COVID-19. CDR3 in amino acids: CASWTGLVTEAFF. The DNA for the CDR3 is TGTGCCTCCTGGACAGGGTTGGTCACTGAAGCTTTCTTT.